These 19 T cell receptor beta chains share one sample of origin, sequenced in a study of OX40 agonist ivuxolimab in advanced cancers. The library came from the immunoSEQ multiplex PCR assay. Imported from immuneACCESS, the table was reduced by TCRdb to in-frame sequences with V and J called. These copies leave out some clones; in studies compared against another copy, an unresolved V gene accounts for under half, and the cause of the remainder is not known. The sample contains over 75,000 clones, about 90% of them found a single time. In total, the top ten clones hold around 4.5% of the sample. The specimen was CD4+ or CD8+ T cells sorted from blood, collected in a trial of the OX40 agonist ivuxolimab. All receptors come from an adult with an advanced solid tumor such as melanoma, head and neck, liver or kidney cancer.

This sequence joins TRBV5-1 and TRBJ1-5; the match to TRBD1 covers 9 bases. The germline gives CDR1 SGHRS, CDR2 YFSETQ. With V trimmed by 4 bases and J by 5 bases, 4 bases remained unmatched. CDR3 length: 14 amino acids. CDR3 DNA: TGCGCCAGCAGCAGGACAGGGGACGATCAGCCCCAGCATTTT. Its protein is CASSRTGDDQPQHF.

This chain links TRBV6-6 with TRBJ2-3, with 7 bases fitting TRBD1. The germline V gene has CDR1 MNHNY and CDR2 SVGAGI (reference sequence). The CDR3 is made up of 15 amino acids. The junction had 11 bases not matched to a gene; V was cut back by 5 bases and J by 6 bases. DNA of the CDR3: TGTGCCAGCAGTCCCCCGACAGGGAATTCGGATACGCAGTATTTT. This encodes CASSPPTGNSDTQYF.

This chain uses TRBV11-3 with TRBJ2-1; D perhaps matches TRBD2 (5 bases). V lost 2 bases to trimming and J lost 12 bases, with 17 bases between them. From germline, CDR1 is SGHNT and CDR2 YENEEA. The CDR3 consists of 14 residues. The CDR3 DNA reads TGTGCCAGCAGCTTATCCCCGGAAGGGAGAGGGCAGTTCTTC. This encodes CASSLSPEGRGQFF.

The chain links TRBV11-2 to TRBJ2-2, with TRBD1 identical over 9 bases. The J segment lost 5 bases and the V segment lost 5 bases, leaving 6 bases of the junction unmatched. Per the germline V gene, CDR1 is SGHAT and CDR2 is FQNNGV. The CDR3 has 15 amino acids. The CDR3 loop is CASSPRTGETGELFF. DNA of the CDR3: TGTGCCAGCAGCCCACGGACAGGGGAGACCGGGGAGCTGTTTTTT.

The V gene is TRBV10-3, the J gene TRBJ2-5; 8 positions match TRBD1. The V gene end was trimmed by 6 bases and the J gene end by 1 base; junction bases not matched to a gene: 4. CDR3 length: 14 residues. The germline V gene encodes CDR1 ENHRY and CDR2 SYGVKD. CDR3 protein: CAIRPDRGQETQYF. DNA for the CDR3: TGTGCCATCAGGCCAGACAGGGGCCAAGAGACCCAGTACTTC.

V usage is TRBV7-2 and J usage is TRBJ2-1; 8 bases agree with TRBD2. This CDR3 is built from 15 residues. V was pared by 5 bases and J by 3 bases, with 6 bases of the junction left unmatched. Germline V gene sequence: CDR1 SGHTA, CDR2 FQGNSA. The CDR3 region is CASSVSGNYYNEQFF. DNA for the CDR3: TGTGCCAGCAGCGTTAGCGGGAACTACTACAATGAGCAGTTCTTC.

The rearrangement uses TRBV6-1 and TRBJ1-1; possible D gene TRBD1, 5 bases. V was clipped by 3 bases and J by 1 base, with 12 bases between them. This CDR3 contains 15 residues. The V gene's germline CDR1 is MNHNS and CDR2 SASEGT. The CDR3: CASSDAGRENTEAFF. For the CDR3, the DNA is TGTGCCAGCAGTGACGCGGGACGAGAGAACACTGAAGCTTTCTTT.

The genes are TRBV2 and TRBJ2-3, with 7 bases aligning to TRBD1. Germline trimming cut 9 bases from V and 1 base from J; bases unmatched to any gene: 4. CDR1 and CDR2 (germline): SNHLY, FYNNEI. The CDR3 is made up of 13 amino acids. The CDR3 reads CASNGQGTDTQYF. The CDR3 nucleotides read TGTGCCAGTAATGGACAGGGCACAGATACGCAGTATTTT.

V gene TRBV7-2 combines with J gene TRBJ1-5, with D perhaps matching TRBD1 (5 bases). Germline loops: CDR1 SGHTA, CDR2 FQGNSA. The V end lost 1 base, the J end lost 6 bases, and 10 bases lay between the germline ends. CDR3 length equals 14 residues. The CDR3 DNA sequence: TGTGCCAGCAGCTTAGACAGGCTTGGTCAGCCCCAGCATTTT. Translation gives CASSLDRLGQPQHF.

CDR3 nucleotides: TGCGCCAGCAGCATAAGGACTAGCGGGGAGTATGAGCAGTTCTTC. It encodes CASSIRTSGEYEQFF. The chain uses TRBV5-1 and TRBJ2-1; 12 bases are a match to TRBD2. The V gene end was trimmed by 4 bases and the J gene end by 8 bases; junction bases not matched to a gene: 7. This CDR3 is 15 amino acids long. CDR1 and CDR2 (germline): SGHRS, YFSETQ.

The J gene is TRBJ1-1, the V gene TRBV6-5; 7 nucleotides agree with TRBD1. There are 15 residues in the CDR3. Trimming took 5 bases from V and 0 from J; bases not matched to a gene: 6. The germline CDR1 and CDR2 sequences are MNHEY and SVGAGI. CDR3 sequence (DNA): TGTGCCAGCAGTCCCTGGGGGACAGTGAACACTGAAGCTTTCTTT. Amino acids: CASSPWGTVNTEAFF.

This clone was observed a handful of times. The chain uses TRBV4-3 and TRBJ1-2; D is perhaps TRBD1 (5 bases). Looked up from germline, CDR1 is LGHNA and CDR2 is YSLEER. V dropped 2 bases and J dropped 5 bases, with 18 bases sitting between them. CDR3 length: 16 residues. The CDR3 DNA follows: TGCGCCAGCAGCCAAAACTCGGGGACCGCGAGGTATGGCTACACCTTC. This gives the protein CASSQNSGTARYGYTF.

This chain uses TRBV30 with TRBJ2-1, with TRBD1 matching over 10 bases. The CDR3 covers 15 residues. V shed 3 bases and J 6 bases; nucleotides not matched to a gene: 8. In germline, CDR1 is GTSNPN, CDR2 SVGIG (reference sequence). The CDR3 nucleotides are TGTGCCTGGAGCAAAGGGACAGGGGCCTCCAATGAGCAGTTCTTC. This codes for CAWSKGTGASNEQFF.

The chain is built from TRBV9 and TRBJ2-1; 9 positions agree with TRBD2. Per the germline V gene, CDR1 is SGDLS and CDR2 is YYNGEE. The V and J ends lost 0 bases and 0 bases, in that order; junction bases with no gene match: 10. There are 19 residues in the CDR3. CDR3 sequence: CASSVGGSGRAPSYNEQFF. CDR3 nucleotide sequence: TGTGCCAGCAGCGTAGGGGGTAGCGGGAGAGCCCCCTCCTACAATGAGCAGTTCTTC. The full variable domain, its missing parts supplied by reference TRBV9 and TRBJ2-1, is DSGVTQTPKHLITATGQRVTLRCSPRSGDLSVYWYQQSLDQGLQFLIQYYNGEERAKGNILERFSAQQFPDLHSELNLSSLELGDSALYFCASSVGGSGRAPSYNEQFFGPGTRLTVL.

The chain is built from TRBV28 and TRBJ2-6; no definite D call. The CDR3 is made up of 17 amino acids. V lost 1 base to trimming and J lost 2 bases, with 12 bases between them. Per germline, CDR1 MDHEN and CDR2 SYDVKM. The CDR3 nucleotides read TGTGCCAGCAGTTTATATAGACAAATTACTGGGGCCAACGTCCTGACTTTC. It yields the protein CASSLYRQITGANVLTF.

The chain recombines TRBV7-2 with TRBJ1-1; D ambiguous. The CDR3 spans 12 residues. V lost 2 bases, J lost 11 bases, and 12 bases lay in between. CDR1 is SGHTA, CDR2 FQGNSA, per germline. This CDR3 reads CASSLYQLGAFF. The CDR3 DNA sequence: TGTGCCAGCAGCTTATACCAACTAGGGGCTTTCTTT.

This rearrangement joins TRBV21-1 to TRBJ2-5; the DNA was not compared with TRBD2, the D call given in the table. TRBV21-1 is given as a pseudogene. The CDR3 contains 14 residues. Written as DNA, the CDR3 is TGTGCCAGCAGGAAAGGACTCGTACAAGAGACCCAGTACTTC. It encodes CASRKGLVQETQYF.

The CDR3 is CASSGMSNQPQHF. CDR3 sequence (DNA): TGTGCCAGCAGCGGGATGAGCAATCAGCCCCAGCATTTT. The chain uses TRBV11-2 and TRBJ1-5; D gene uncertain. The CDR3 length is 13 residues. Germline values: CDR1 SGHAT, CDR2 FQNNGV. V lost 5 bases, J lost 1 base, and 6 bases lay in between. Full variable domain (outside the CDR3, taken from reference TRBV11-2 and TRBJ1-5): EAGVAQSPRYKIIEKRQSVAFWCNPISGHATLYWYQQILGQGPKLLIQFQNNGVVDDSQLPKDRFSAERLKGVDSTLKIQPAKLEDSAVYLCASSGMSNQPQHFGDGTRLSIL.

Here the CDR3 DNA reads TGTGCCACCGGATCTCTGCCCCAGCATTTT. It yields the protein CATGSLPQHF. The J gene is TRBJ1-5, the V gene TRBV28; D gene uncertain. The CDR3 runs 10 residues. Germline assignment: CDR1 MDHEN and CDR2 SYDVKM. The V gene lost 10 bases and the J gene lost 9 bases, with 10 bases spanning the gap. The full variable domain, rest sourced from reference TRBV28 and TRBJ1-5, is DVKVTQSSRYLVKRTGEKVFLECVQDMDHENMFWYRQDPGLGLRLIYFSYDVKMKEKGDIPEGYSVSREKKERFSLILESASTNQTSMYLCATGSLPQHFGDGTRLSIL.